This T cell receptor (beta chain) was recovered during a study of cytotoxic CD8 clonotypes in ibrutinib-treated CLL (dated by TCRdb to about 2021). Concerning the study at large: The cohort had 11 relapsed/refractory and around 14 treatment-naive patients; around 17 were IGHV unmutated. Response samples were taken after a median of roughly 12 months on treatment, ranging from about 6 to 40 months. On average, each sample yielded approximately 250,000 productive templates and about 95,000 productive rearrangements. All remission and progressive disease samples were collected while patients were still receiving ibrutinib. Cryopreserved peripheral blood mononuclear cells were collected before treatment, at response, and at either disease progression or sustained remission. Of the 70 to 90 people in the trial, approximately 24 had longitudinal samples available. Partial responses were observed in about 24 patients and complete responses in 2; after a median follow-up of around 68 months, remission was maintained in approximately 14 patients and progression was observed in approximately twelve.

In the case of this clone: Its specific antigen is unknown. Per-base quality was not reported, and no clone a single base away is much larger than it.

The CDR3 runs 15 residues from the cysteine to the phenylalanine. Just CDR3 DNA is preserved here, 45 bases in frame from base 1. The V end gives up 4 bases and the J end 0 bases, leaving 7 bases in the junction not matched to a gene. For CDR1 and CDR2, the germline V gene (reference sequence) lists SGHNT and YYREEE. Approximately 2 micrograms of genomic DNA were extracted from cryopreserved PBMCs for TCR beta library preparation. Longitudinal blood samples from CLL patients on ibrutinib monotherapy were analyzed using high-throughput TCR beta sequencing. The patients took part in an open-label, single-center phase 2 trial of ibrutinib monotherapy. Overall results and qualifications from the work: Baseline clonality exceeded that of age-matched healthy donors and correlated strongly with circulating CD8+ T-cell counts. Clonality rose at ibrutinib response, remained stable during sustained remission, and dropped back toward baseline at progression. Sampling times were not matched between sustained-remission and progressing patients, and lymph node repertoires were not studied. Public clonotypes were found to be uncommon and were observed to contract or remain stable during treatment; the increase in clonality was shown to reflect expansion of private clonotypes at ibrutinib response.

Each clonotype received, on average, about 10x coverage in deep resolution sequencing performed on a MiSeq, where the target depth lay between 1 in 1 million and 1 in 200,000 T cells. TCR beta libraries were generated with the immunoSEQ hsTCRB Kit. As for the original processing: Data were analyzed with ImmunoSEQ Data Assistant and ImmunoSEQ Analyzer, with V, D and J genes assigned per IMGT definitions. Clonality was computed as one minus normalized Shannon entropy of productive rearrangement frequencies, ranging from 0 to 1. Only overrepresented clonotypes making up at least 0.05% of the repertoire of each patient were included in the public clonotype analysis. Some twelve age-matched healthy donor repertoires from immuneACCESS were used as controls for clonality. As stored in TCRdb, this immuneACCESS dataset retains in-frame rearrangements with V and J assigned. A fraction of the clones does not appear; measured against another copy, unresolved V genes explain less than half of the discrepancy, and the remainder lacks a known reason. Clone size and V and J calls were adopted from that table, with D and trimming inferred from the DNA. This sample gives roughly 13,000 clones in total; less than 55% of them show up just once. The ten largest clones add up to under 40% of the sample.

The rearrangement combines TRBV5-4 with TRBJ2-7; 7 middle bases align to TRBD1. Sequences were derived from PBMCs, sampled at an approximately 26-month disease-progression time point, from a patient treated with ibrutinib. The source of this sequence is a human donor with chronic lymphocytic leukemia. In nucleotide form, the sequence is TGTGCCAGCAGCGCCGACAGGGAAAGCTCCTACGAGCAGTACTTC. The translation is CASSADRESSYEQYF.